The next 18 T cell receptor beta chains were all read from a single sample in a study of blood T cells in healthy people across ages. A J-beta primer mix and a sample-barcoded 5' primer were used in a second PCR of roughly 7 to 12 cycles. One entry per CDR3 protein results from TCRdb running MiXCR on the 5' RACE reads. The repertoire holds 1.5 million to 2 million distinct CDR3 sequences, with roughly 30% as singletons. Source material: blood. These receptors were obtained from a woman in her twenties or thirties in good health.

The V and J genes are TRBV12-3 or TRBV12-4 and TRBJ1-5, with 7 bases lining up with TRBD1. V lost 4 bases, J lost 4 bases, and 4 bases stayed unmatched. The CDR3 is 14 residues long. CDR3 region: CASSSYRGNQPQHF. CDR3 bases: TGTGCCAGCAGTTCTTACAGGGGTAATCAGCCCCAGCATTTT.

Note on this clonotype: Being one base from a much bigger clone, this may be a read error. The chain carries TRBV7-9 and TRBJ2-3; 7 positions agree with TRBD2. The CDR3 has 15 amino acids. Unmatched junction bases numbered 3, after V lost 2 bases and J lost 1 base. Germline V CDR1 and CDR2: SEHNR, FQNEAQ (reference sequence). The CDR3 DNA is TGTGCCAGCAGCTTACTAGCGGAGGGCACAGATACGCAGTATTTT. Its translation: CASSLLAEGTDTQYF.

For this clonotype: This sequence may be a read error, since a much larger clone differs from it by one base. CDR3 nucleotide sequence: TGTGCCTGCAGTCCGCCTGGGGCGTGGACTAGCACAGATACGCAGTATTTT. Its protein is CACSPPGAWTSTDTQYF. V usage is TRBV28 and J usage is TRBJ2-3; perhaps D is TRBD1 or TRBD2 (5 bases each). CDR1 is MDHEN and CDR2 is SYDVKM in the germline V gene. The CDR3 is 17 amino acids.

This clonotype was recorded many times. The chain combines TRBV7-9 with TRBJ2-4; weak D call: TRBD1 (5 bases). Trimming left V 5 bases short and J 0 bases short, with 14 bases between. The length of the CDR3 is 16 residues. Germline V lookup: CDR1 SEHNR, CDR2 FQNEAQ (reference sequence). The CDR3 spells CASSTPGIGAKNIQYF. CDR3 sequence (DNA): TGTGCCAGCAGCACCCCAGGGATCGGAGCCAAAAACATTCAGTACTTC.

The rearrangement joins TRBV5-1 to TRBJ1-4; no reliable D call. The CDR3 has 14 residues. Germline CDR1 and CDR2: SGHRS and YFSETQ. The V end lost 0 bases, the J end lost 3 bases, and 6 bases lay between the germline ends. CDR3 in amino acids: CASSLERSNEKLFF. The CDR3 DNA sequence: TGCGCCAGCAGCTTGGAGCGGTCTAATGAAAAACTGTTTTTT.

Concerning this clonotype itself: At one end the junction does not follow the germline gene, possibly because of a read error. The chain is built from TRBV12-3 or TRBV12-4 and TRBJ2-3; TRBD2 aligns across 8 bases. This CDR3 is 14 amino acids long. The CDR3 reads CASSAGGAADTEYF. The CDR3 bases are TGTGCCAGCAGCGCCGGGGGGGCCGCAGATACGGAGTATTTT.

The rearrangement uses TRBV6-5 and TRBJ1-1; the D is unclear. This CDR3 comprises 13 residues. Germline lookup yields CDR1 MNHEY and CDR2 SVGAGI. Trimming shortened V by 0 bases and J by 11 bases, and 13 bases separated the two germline ends. CDR3 protein: CASSYSRAQEAFF. Written as DNA, the CDR3 is TGTGCCAGCAGTTACTCGAGGGCTCAGGAGGCTTTCTTT.

This clonotype was counted many times. The V and J genes are TRBV7-6 and TRBJ2-4; no definite D call. The CDR3 loop spans 18 amino acids. Between the trimmed V and J ends, which lost 0 bases and 0 bases, there was a span of 15 bases. Germline values: CDR1 SGHVS, CDR2 FNYEAQ. DNA for the CDR3: TGTGCCAGCAGCTTAGCCCCCAGGAGCTCTCTAGCCAAAAACATTCAGTACTTC. Translated, it gives CASSLAPRSSLAKNIQYF.

Here the CDR3 reads CASSPAGTTNYGYTF. DNA of the CDR3: TGTGCCAGCAGCCCCGCAGGGACGACTAACTATGGCTACACCTTC. The chain links TRBV11-2 to TRBJ1-2, with a tentative D call TRBD1 (5 bases). CDR1 SGHAT and CDR2 FQNNGV come from the germline V gene. The CDR3 contains 15 residues. The V end was cut by 5 bases, the J end by 0 bases, with 13 bases between.

The gene calls are TRBV5-1 and TRBJ2-1, with D perhaps matching TRBD2 (6 bases). The CDR3 is made up of 17 amino acids. Trimming shortened V by 0 bases and J by 4 bases, and 17 bases separated the two germline ends. Germline V gene lookup returns CDR1 SGHRS and CDR2 YFSETQ. The DNA of the CDR3 is TGCGCCAGCAGCTTGGTGTCGGGAGCCACATATTACAATGAGCAGTTCTTC. This sequence encodes CASSLVSGATYYNEQFF.

This chain links TRBV20-1 with TRBJ1-1; D is possibly TRBD1 (5 bases). V lost 2 bases, J lost 0 bases, and 7 bases lay in between. Germline V gene lookup returns CDR1 DFQATT and CDR2 SNEGSKA (reference sequence). The CDR3 contains 13 residues. CDR3 sequence: CSARTTVNTEAFF. The CDR3 DNA sequence: TGCAGTGCTAGAACGACAGTGAACACTGAAGCTTTCTTT.

This clonotype was picked up a small number of times. The chain combines TRBV6-6 with TRBJ1-4; 8 bases match TRBD1. The length of the CDR3 is 14 residues. Germline V gives CDR1 MNHNY, CDR2 SVGAGI (reference sequence). Trimming took 2 bases from V and 8 from J; bases not matched to a gene: 4. Here the CDR3 reads CASSYGQGAEKLFF. The CDR3 DNA reads TGTGCCAGCAGTTACGGACAGGGAGCCGAAAAACTGTTTTTT.

This clonotype was observed a handful of times. The CDR3 nucleotides are TGCAGTGCTGGGGGGACTGATACCTACGAGCAGTACTTC. Protein sequence: CSAGGTDTYEQYF. The rearrangement uses TRBV20-1 and TRBJ2-7, with D tentatively TRBD2 (6 bases). The germline V and J ends were trimmed by 5 bases and 2 bases, with 13 bases remaining between them. The CDR3 loop spans 13 amino acids. Germline lookup yields CDR1 DFQATT and CDR2 SNEGSKA (reference sequence).

This clonotype was observed a handful of times. The chain joins TRBV7-2 to TRBJ2-1; 11 bases are a match to TRBD2. Germline V gene data show CDR1 as SGHTA and CDR2 as FQGNSA. The ends lost 3 bases at V and 11 bases at J; junction bases unmatched: 12. The length of the CDR3 is 16 residues. In DNA form, the CDR3 reads TGTGCCAGCAGCTTGGTGGGTCCCGGGACTAGCGGTAAGCAGTTCTTC. Translation: CASSLVGPGTSGKQFF.

This chain joins TRBV5-1 and TRBJ2-7; D remains ambiguous. The CDR3 is 16 residues long. V was trimmed by 4 bases and J by 0 bases, leaving 17 bases between them. Germline V gives CDR1 SGHRS, CDR2 YFSETQ. The CDR3 nucleotides are TGCGCCAGCAGCGTCAAGCCGGGCGGCAGCTCCTACGAGCAGTACTTC. Translation gives CASSVKPGGSSYEQYF.

This clonotype has more than one count but fewer than ten. The gene calls are TRBV18 and TRBJ1-4; D unclear. Between the trimmed V and J ends, which lost 6 bases and 5 bases, there was a span of 10 bases. This CDR3 has 13 residues. The germline CDR1 and CDR2 sequences are KGHSH and LQKENI. CDR3 in amino acids: CASSADVNEKLFF. Written as DNA, the CDR3 is TGTGCCAGCTCGGCGGACGTCAATGAAAAACTGTTTTTT.

The chain joins TRBV4-3 to TRBJ2-3; D is ambiguous. This CDR3 spans 14 amino acids. Germline CDR1 reads LGHNA; CDR2 reads YSLEER. The V and J ends lost 0 bases and 4 bases respectively, with 8 bases between them. Written as DNA, the CDR3 is TGCGCCAGCAGCCAAGATGGAAGGTCAGATACGCAGTATTTT. It encodes CASSQDGRSDTQYF.

CDR3 DNA sequence: TGTGCCAGCAGTTACTCCCCGGAGCCAACAGATACGCAGTATTTT. Its protein product is CASSYSPEPTDTQYF. J is TRBJ2-3 and V is TRBV6-2 or TRBV6-3; D ambiguous. The CDR3 spans 15 residues. Trimming took off 0 bases at V and 3 bases at J, with 10 bases between the two ends. Germline assignment: CDR1 MNHEY and CDR2 SVGEGT.